What follows are 17 T cell receptor beta chains derived from one specimen sequenced in a study of T cell responses to AZD1222 COVID-19 vaccine. This table comes from immunoSEQ multiplex PCR, and its TCRdb copy is limited to in-frame clones, with some not included. The top ten clones hold roughly 15% of a sample with under 20,000 clones, approximately 88% of them seen once. Source: peripheral blood, taken 28 days after the second AZD1222 dose. The source of these receptors is an adult who received the AZD1222 COVID-19 vaccine.

The chain links TRBV4-1 to TRBJ2-7; weak D call: TRBD1 (7 bases). The V gene's germline CDR1 is MGHRA and CDR2 YSYEKL. CDR3 length equals 13 residues. Trimming took off 5 bases at V and 5 bases at J, with 13 bases between the two ends. CDR3 sequence: CASSLDREDEQYF. The CDR3 DNA sequence: TGCGCCAGCAGCTTAGACAGGGAGGACGAGCAGTACTTC.

The chain is built from TRBV3-1 (or the pseudogene TRBV3-2) and TRBJ1-1, with D unclear. The CDR3 contains 14 residues. V was pared by 1 base and J by 0 bases, with 6 bases between. Germline CDR1 and CDR2: LGHDT and YNNKEL (reference sequence). CDR3 coding DNA: TGTGCCAGCAGCCAAGTCAGACTGAACACTGAAGCTTTCTTT. This gives the protein CASSQVRLNTEAFF.

The chain carries TRBV13 and TRBJ1-2, with a weak D call TRBD1 (6 bases). V shed 5 bases and J shed 8 bases, with 21 bases lying between them. CDR1 is PRHDT, CDR2 FYEKMQ, per germline (reference sequence). This CDR3 is 15 amino acids long. The CDR3 sequence: CASSPERAGGRGYTF. Written as DNA, the CDR3 is TGTGCCAGCAGCCCCGAGCGCGCGGGGGGCAGGGGCTACACCTTC.

This chain connects TRBV5-1 to TRBJ2-3; a weak D match, TRBD2 (5 bases). Germline assignment: CDR1 SGHRS and CDR2 YFSETQ. This CDR3 has 14 residues. The V end was cut by 7 bases, the J end by 3 bases, with 15 bases between. CDR3 in DNA: TGCGCCAGCCTTCCCGGGGAAATGACAGATACGCAGTATTTT. Translation gives CASLPGEMTDTQYF.

The rearrangement uses TRBV19 and TRBJ1-4, with D hard to call. The CDR3 length is 16 residues. Per germline, CDR1 LNHDA and CDR2 SQIVND (reference sequence). The V and J ends lost 4 bases and 5 bases respectively, with 17 bases between them. CDR3 in amino acids: CASSTQRAVLNEKLFF. Written as DNA, the CDR3 is TGTGCCAGTAGTACCCAGAGGGCAGTCTTAAATGAAAAACTGTTTTTT.

The gene calls are TRBV7-6 and TRBJ1-5; 8 bases fit TRBD1. Germline V gives CDR1 SGHVS, CDR2 FNYEAQ. The CDR3 runs to 15 residues. J was trimmed by 5 bases and V by 1 base; bases with no gene match: 4. The CDR3 nucleotides are TGTGCCAGCAGCTTAGGGGGGGGACAGGATCAGCCCCAGCATTTT. Translation: CASSLGGGQDQPQHF.

This clone was seen a few times. The chain employs TRBV4-1 and TRBJ1-1, with unresolved D. From germline, CDR1 is MGHRA and CDR2 YSYEKL. The CDR3 totals 14 residues. Trimming stripped 1 base from V and 2 bases from J, with 8 bases between. The DNA of the CDR3 is TGCGCCAGCAGCCAAGGGGCTAGAAACACTGAAGCTTTCTTT. Translating it yields CASSQGARNTEAFF.

The DNA for the CDR3 is TGCGCCAGCACCAGGACTAGCGGGAAATCTGGGGCCAACGTCCTGACTTTC. Translation: CASTRTSGKSGANVLTF. This chain connects TRBV5-1 to TRBJ2-6; TRBD2 aligns across 12 bases. The V gene end was trimmed by 6 bases and the J gene end by 1 base; junction bases not matched to a gene: 5. The CDR3 is 17 amino acids. In germline, CDR1 is SGHRS, CDR2 YFSETQ. Drawing the rest from reference TRBV5-1 and TRBJ2-6, the complete variable domain is KAGVTQTPRYLIKTRGQQVTLSCSPISGHRSVSWYQQTPGQGLQFLFEYFSETQRNKGNFPGRFSGRQFSNSRSEMNVSTLELGDSALYLCASTRTSGKSGANVLTFGAGSRLTVL.

Only a few counts were recorded for this clone. CDR3 coding DNA: TGTGCCACAACGGACAGGTACTCTGGAAACACCATATATTTT. Protein: CATTDRYSGNTIYF. V usage is TRBV19 and J usage is TRBJ1-3, with 7 bases fitting TRBD1. The trim removed 10 bases at V and 0 bases at J, leaving 6 bases unmatched. The CDR3 covers 14 residues. The germline gives CDR1 LNHDA, CDR2 SQIVND (reference sequence).

This chain connects TRBV12-3 or TRBV12-4 to TRBJ1-2; D gene uncertain. CDR3 length: 13 amino acids. V lost 2 bases and J lost 2, with 6 bases in between. This chain's CDR3 is CASSLLQNYGYTF. CDR3 DNA: TGTGCCAGCAGTTTACTCCAAAACTATGGCTACACCTTC.

This clone came up a few times. This sequence joins TRBV7-3 and TRBJ2-5; D is unresolved. CDR3 length equals 14 residues. Germline CDR1 and CDR2: SGHTA and FQGTGA. V was cut by 1 base and J by 7 bases, with 13 bases left in between. The CDR3, as DNA: TGTGCCAGCAGCTTAAAGGGCACGCCGGGGACCCAGTACTTC. Its translation: CASSLKGTPGTQYF.

The V and J genes are TRBV3-1 (or the pseudogene TRBV3-2) and TRBJ1-2; TRBD1 might be the D (6 bases). CDR1 is LGHDT, CDR2 YNNKEL, per germline (reference sequence). V gave up 5 bases and J gave up 6 bases, with 22 bases separating them. CDR3 length: 16 amino acids. The CDR3 region has the DNA TGTGCCAGCAGCGGAGGGAAGGGGGACACCTCCGATGGCTACACCTTC. Protein sequence: CASSGGKGDTSDGYTF.

The gene calls are TRBV7-7 and TRBJ2-5; 8 bases line up with TRBD2. The CDR3 loop spans 14 amino acids. V was pared by 10 bases and J by 5 bases, with 12 bases of the junction left unmatched. CDR1 and CDR2 (germline): SSHAT, FNYEAQ (reference sequence). CDR3 residues: CATGGGTIDETQYF. The DNA of the CDR3 is TGTGCCACCGGGGGGGGGACAATAGACGAGACCCAGTACTTC.

This chain links TRBV6-5 with TRBJ1-4, with TRBD1 matching over 7 bases. In germline, CDR1 is MNHEY, CDR2 SVGAGI. The CDR3 loop spans 16 amino acids. Unmatched junction bases numbered 6, after V lost 4 bases and J lost 1 base. The CDR3 loop reads CASSSARGKTNEKLFF. The CDR3, as DNA: TGTGCCAGCAGTTCCGCCAGGGGGAAAACTAATGAAAAACTGTTTTTT.

The J gene is TRBJ1-1, the V gene TRBV9; D gene uncertain. V was pared by 2 bases and J by 0 bases, with 5 bases between. The CDR3 loop spans 13 amino acids. From germline, CDR1 is SGDLS and CDR2 YYNGEE. Written as DNA, the CDR3 is TGTGCCAGCAGCGTGGGAATGAACACTGAAGCTTTCTTT. Its translation: CASSVGMNTEAFF. The complete variable domain, with remaining parts taken from reference TRBV9 and TRBJ1-1, reads DSGVTQTPKHLITATGQRVTLRCSPRSGDLSVYWYQQSLDQGLQFLIQYYNGEERAKGNILERFSAQQFPDLHSELNLSSLELGDSALYFCASSVGMNTEAFFGQGTRLTVV.

The rearrangement joins TRBV27 to TRBJ2-6; 7 bases map to TRBD1. The junction had 9 bases not matched to a gene; V was cut back by 4 bases and J by 0 bases. CDR1 MNHEY and CDR2 SMNVEV come from the germline V gene (reference sequence). This CDR3 spans 18 amino acids. In DNA, the CDR3 is TGTGCCAGCAGTTCCCGACAGGGAACGTTCTCTGGGGCCAACGTCCTGACTTTC. This codes for CASSSRQGTFSGANVLTF.

This sequence joins TRBV27 and TRBJ2-7, with D unresolved. In germline, CDR1 is MNHEY, CDR2 SMNVEV (reference sequence). The CDR3 totals 15 residues. V lost 1 base and J 3 bases, leaving 13 bases between the germline ends. The CDR3 DNA reads as TGTGCCAGCAGTTTATTAGGTATTAGTCTCTACGAGCAGTACTTC. It translates to CASSLLGISLYEQYF.